The clone carrying this TCR beta chain has ten or more counts. The data are from a study of blood T cell repertoires in COVID-19. The CDR3 loop spans 15 amino acids. Germline loops: CDR1 SGDLS, CDR2 YYNGEE. The V end lost 5 bases, the J end lost 5 bases, and 19 bases lay between the germline ends. This study enrolled people aged about 18 to 100 from about 24 US geographic areas. Profiling relied on immunoSEQ multiplex PCR, and the TCRdb table lists in-frame clones only, not all of them. The sample records approximately 270,000 clones, approximately 85% being singletons. The material sequenced was PBMCs or T cells enriched from blood (not recorded which). V usage is TRBV9 and J usage is TRBJ1-2; a possible D gene is TRBD1 (5 bases). The sequence came from a woman in her thirties who had recovered from COVID-19. The CDR3 coding sequence is TGTGCCAGCAGGCCTGCTTCAGGGAGGGGATATGGCTACACCTTC. Its translation: CASRPASGRGYGYTF. The full variable domain, its missing parts supplied by reference TRBV9 and TRBJ1-2, is DSGVTQTPKHLITATGQRVTLRCSPRSGDLSVYWYQQSLDQGLQFLIQYYNGEERAKGNILERFSAQQFPDLHSELNLSSLELGDSALYFCASRPASGRGYGYTFGSGTRLTVV.